This T cell receptor (beta chain) was identified in a study of CD8 T cells in ankylosing spondylitis. Notes on the study in general: Past research had described some motif variants in reactive arthritis synovial fluid and blood. The study identified a TCR beta motif of under ten highly homologous variants that appeared characteristic of ankylosing spondylitis blood. The authors found the disease-linked clones to be CD8+ and relatively rare in peripheral blood.

The CDR3 extends over 15 amino acids. V was trimmed by 6 bases and J by 9 bases, leaving 18 bases between them. 5'-RACE, quantitative and with molecular barcodes, yielded the TCR beta libraries. Each CDR3 protein gets one entry after TCRdb re-called the 5' RACE reads with MiXCR. The sample has around 300,000 distinct CDR3 sequences; roughly 10% are singletons. This clonotype turned up a few times. Its antigen is still unknown. This rearrangement joins TRBV12-3 or TRBV12-4 to TRBJ1-6; D not certain. Specimen: blood, either unsorted or a sorted T cell fraction (not recorded which). This clonotype was obtained from a female donor with ankylosing spondylitis or in good health (not recorded which). The CDR3 region is CASSPGAGWVSPLHF. CDR3 nucleotides: TGTGCCAGCAGCCCTGGCGCCGGGTGGGTTTCACCCCTCCACTTT.